This entry is about one T cell receptor (beta chain). Its specific antigen is unknown. No much larger clonotype is one base removed from it; base qualities were not supplied. This sample was taken from a study of blood T cell repertoires in COVID-19 (dated by TCRdb to between 2020 and 2021). Concerning the study at large: Samples from collaborators originated in the United States, Italy and Spain and spanned both the acute and convalescent phases of COVID-19. The prospective study material was composed of cDNA or gDNA derived from T cells, B-cell-depleted T cells, or PBMCs. The dataset comprised deeply sampled blood TCRbeta repertoires from subjects exposed to, actively infected with, or recovered from COVID-19. The repertoires were made available in a free public database intended to serve as a resource for research on the immune response to SARS-CoV-2. Samples came from the ongoing ImmuneRACE study (first 160 participants) plus 1,254 subjects from 6 global collaborators. Sample metadata almost always included a de-identified subject ID, COVID-19 status, age in years and sex. Where available, HLA class I and class II types were obtained from metadata supplied by the sample provider rather than from assay-based typing. Beyond this particular receptor, the publication reports: The amount of clinical and demographic metadata varied by source and participant and was provided uncurated.

The immunoSEQ Assay, a bias-controlled multiplex PCR, was used to amplify TCRbeta CDR3 regions from genomic DNA. Turning to the authors' computational methods: The number of nucleated cells in each sample was estimated by amplification of reference gene primers within the assay. To quantify the absolute abundance of each unique TCRbeta CDR3 rearrangement, sequence reads were collapsed and filtered. For each sample, productive Simpson clonality was calculated as the square root of Simpson's diversity index across productive rearrangements. TCRdb obtained this table from immuneACCESS and retained in-frame rearrangements with V and J assigned. These tables miss some clones; where compared with another copy, unresolved V genes account for less than half of the shortfall, and the remainder is unexplained. V, J and clone size are taken as reported in that table, and D and trimming were inferred from the DNA itself. The sample table shows around 180,000 clones, and around 80% are seen once. In total, the top ten clones hold 6% to 7.5% of the sample.

The collaborating institutions used their own protocols to collect whole blood in K2EDTA tubes. For TCRbeta analysis, collaborators shipped samples as frozen whole blood, isolated PBMCs, or DNA extracted from either of those sample types. The specimen sequenced was peripheral blood. This receptor was identified in a man aged 65 to 79 with active or convalescent COVID-19.

The nucleotide sequence is TGTGCCACCACCCCACGGGGAAACACCATATATTTT. Translated, it reads CATTPRGNTIYF. The rearranged segments are TRBV28 and TRBJ1-3; the D gene lacks a confident call. At the junction V is shortened by 10 bases and J by 4 bases, with 11 bases in between. The CDR3, from cysteine to phenylalanine, totals 12 residues. Of all the DNA, just the CDR3 is kept, 36 bases in frame from base 1. The germline V gene provides CDR1 MDHEN and CDR2 SYDVKM.